Each of the 4 T cell receptor beta chains below was sequenced from the same sample in a study of monozygotic twins with inflammatory bowel disease (dated by TCRdb to between 2018 and 2020). The library was produced with 5' RACE. Sequencing instrument: Illumina HiSeq 2500. Reprocessed by TCRdb, the reads give a single entry per CDR3 protein sequence, without DNA. The sample's table covers fewer than 400,000 distinct CDR3 sequences. In total, the top ten clones hold 5.6% of the sample. The sample taken for sequencing was blood. The receptors here all came from a human donor with ulcerative colitis or Crohn's disease, or a healthy co-twin of an affected twin (not recorded which).

The chain joins TRBV20-1 to TRBJ2-1; the D call from TCRdb, TRBD1, cannot be confirmed without DNA. The germline gives CDR1 DFQATT, CDR2 SNEGSKA (reference sequence). The CDR3 has 15 residues. The CDR3: CSARTGGRAYNEQFF.

The V gene is TRBV7-2, the J gene TRBJ1-5; TCRdb names TRBD1, which stays unverified in the absence of DNA. The CDR3 extends over 14 amino acids. Germline-derived CDR1 and CDR2 are SGHTA and FQGNSA. The CDR3 loop is CASSPGTGAAAQHF.

The rearrangement uses TRBV3-1 and TRBJ2-3. This CDR3 spans 11 amino acids. Germline V CDR1 and CDR2: LGHDT, YNNKEL (reference sequence). CDR3 sequence: CASSQVYTQYF.

The chain recombines TRBV20-1 with TRBJ2-5; TCRdb's assignment of TRBD1 cannot be checked, as there is no DNA. Germline V gene lookup returns CDR1 DFQATT and CDR2 SNEGSKA (reference sequence). The CDR3 totals 12 residues. CDR3 residues: CSGGPPVGTQYF.